Below, 21 T cell receptor beta chains from the same sample are listed, as sequenced in a study of early T cells in non-severe SARS-CoV-2 infection. TCRdb reanalysed the 5' RACE reads using MiXCR and keeps one entry per CDR3 protein. The sample comprises 30,000 to 35,000 distinct CDR3 sequences, roughly 7.2% of which are singletons, and about 3% rests with the top ten. The sequenced sample was whole blood. The receptors come from an adult who was a healthcare worker with PCR-confirmed SARS-CoV-2 infection or an uninfected control (not recorded which).

Ten or more counts support this clonotype. V gene TRBV12-3 or TRBV12-4 combines with J gene TRBJ1-2; D may be TRBD1 (5 bases). The CDR3 is 14 amino acids. Trimming stripped 2 bases from V and 5 bases from J, with 12 bases between. The CDR3 is CASSLRQGGYGYTF. DNA of the CDR3: TGTGCCAGCAGTTTACGCCAGGGCGGGTATGGCTACACCTTC.

This clonotype was picked up many times. V and J are TRBV5-6 and TRBJ2-7; D not certain. The V end lost 0 bases, the J end lost 4 bases, and 11 bases lay between the germline ends. There are 14 residues in the CDR3. Germline loops: CDR1 SGHDT, CDR2 YYEEEE. The CDR3 DNA reads TGTGCCAGCAGCTTGGGGGAAGCACGTTACGAGCAGTACTTC. Its translation: CASSLGEARYEQYF.

V gene TRBV7-2 combines with J gene TRBJ2-3; 10 bases fit TRBD2. With 5 bases clipped from V and 1 base from J, the junction kept 9 bases outside the gene matches. Germline CDR1 and CDR2: SGHTA and FQGNSA. The CDR3 contains 17 residues. CDR3 loop: CASSPSGRGGGTDTQYF. The CDR3 DNA is TGTGCCAGCAGCCCTAGCGGGAGAGGGGGGGGCACAGATACGCAGTATTTT.

This clonotype was detected many times. The genes are TRBV20-1 and TRBJ2-2; 12 bases are a match to TRBD1. Germline V gives CDR1 DFQATT, CDR2 SNEGSKA (reference sequence). Losses at the gene ends were 5 bases for V and 6 bases for J; bases not matched to a gene: 7. This CDR3 contains 15 residues. In DNA, the CDR3 is TGCAGTGCTGCCGGGACAGGGGGCCCACCCGGGGAGCTGTTTTTT. It specifies CSAAGTGGPPGELFF.

The gene calls are TRBV5-1 and TRBJ2-1; TRBD1 might be the D (5 bases). V shed 4 bases and J shed 2 bases, with 10 bases lying between them. Germline V lookup: CDR1 SGHRS, CDR2 YFSETQ. The CDR3 is 14 amino acids. The CDR3 spells CASSPLTAYNEQFF. The CDR3 region has the DNA TGCGCCAGCAGCCCCCTGACAGCCTACAATGAGCAGTTCTTC.

This clonotype was seen many times. The chain has TRBV19 and TRBJ2-5; a possible D gene is TRBD2 (5 bases). The V gene lost 5 bases and the J gene lost 5 bases, with 15 bases spanning the gap. The CDR3 totals 14 residues. Germline V gene lookup returns CDR1 LNHDA and CDR2 SQIVND (reference sequence). CDR3 loop: CASSPGSRWETQYF. For the CDR3, the DNA is TGTGCCAGTAGTCCGGGGTCCCGCTGGGAGACCCAGTACTTC.

This clonotype was counted at least ten times. V gene TRBV9 combines with J gene TRBJ1-1, with 7 bases matching TRBD1. Trimming removed 4 bases from V and 5 bases from J; junction bases left unmatched: 8. The CDR3 spans 14 residues. The V gene's germline CDR1 is SGDLS and CDR2 YYNGEE. CDR3 amino acids: CASSPTQGGTEAFF. Written as DNA, the CDR3 is TGTGCCAGCAGCCCTACCCAGGGGGGAACTGAAGCTTTCTTT.

This clonotype was recorded at least ten times. The chain recombines TRBV28 with TRBJ2-5; TRBD1 agrees at 11 bases. Germline CDR1 MDHEN, CDR2 SYDVKM. The CDR3 is 13 residues long. With 6 bases clipped from V and 7 bases from J, the junction kept 4 bases outside the gene matches. CDR3 bases: TGTGCCAGCAGAACCGGGACAGGGGGGACCCAGTACTTC. It codes for CASRTGTGGTQYF.

This clonotype was observed at least ten times. The chain is built from TRBV20-1 and TRBJ2-2; 7 bases line up with TRBD1. The junction had 6 bases not matched to a gene; V was cut back by 1 base and J by 7 bases. CDR1 DFQATT and CDR2 SNEGSKA come from the germline V gene (reference sequence). This CDR3 has 14 residues. CDR3 residues: CSARGAGGNGELFF. In DNA, the CDR3 is TGCAGTGCTAGAGGGGCAGGGGGAAACGGGGAGCTGTTTTTT.

The sample holds many counts of this clonotype. CDR3 nucleotide sequence: TGTGCCAGCAGTTTGGGGTGGAACACTGAAGCTTTCTTT. It translates to CASSLGWNTEAFF. The rearrangement uses TRBV12-3 or TRBV12-4 and TRBJ1-1, with D unclear. The CDR3 length is 13 residues. V dropped 3 bases and J dropped 1 base, with 6 bases sitting between them.

The table lists this clonotype with many counts. V and J are TRBV20-1 and TRBJ2-3; 10 bases agree with TRBD2. CDR1 and CDR2 from the germline V gene are DFQATT and SNEGSKA (reference sequence). The CDR3 covers 14 residues. J lost 3 bases, V lost 4 bases, and 4 bases had no gene match. CDR3 coding DNA: TGCAGTGCTACTAGCGGGAGTATGACAGATACGCAGTATTTT. Translation gives CSATSGSMTDTQYF.

In this sample, this clonotype turned up many times. The rearrangement links TRBV7-9 to TRBJ1-3, with D possibly matching TRBD1 (5 bases). CDR1 and CDR2 (germline): SEHNR, FQNEAQ (reference sequence). The V end lost 3 bases, the J end lost 4 bases, and 10 bases lay between the germline ends. This CDR3 has 14 residues. CDR3 residues: CASSFGARGNTIYF. The CDR3 nucleotides are TGTGCCAGCAGCTTTGGGGCGAGGGGAAACACCATATATTTT.

This clonotype was found many times. The V and J genes are TRBV7-9 and TRBJ2-2; the D gene is possibly TRBD2 (6 bases). Germline CDR1 SEHNR, CDR2 FQNEAQ (reference sequence). V shed 2 bases and J shed 5 bases, with 15 bases lying between them. This CDR3 spans 16 amino acids. Here the CDR3 DNA reads TGTGCCAGCAGCTTAAGGGTTAGCGGAGTTACCGGGGAGCTGTTTTTT. Its protein product is CASSLRVSGVTGELFF.

In this sample, this clonotype turned up many times. This sequence joins TRBV7-2 and TRBJ2-3; D not certain. Deletions cut 0 bases from V and 2 bases from J, with 6 bases between. This CDR3 is 14 amino acids long. Germline lookup yields CDR1 SGHTA and CDR2 FQGNSA. In DNA, the CDR3 is TGTGCCAGCAGCTTAGCCGGAGCCACAGATACGCAGTATTTT. Amino acids: CASSLAGATDTQYF.

At least ten counts were recorded for this clonotype. The CDR3 DNA reads TGTGCCAGCAGTTATCAGCGGCCCCAGAGCTCCTACAATGAGCAGTTCTTC. It yields the protein CASSYQRPQSSYNEQFF. The gene calls are TRBV6-5 and TRBJ2-1, with D possibly matching TRBD2 (5 bases). Trimming removed 3 bases at V and 0 bases at J, with 15 bases between. This CDR3 has 17 amino acids. Germline CDR1 and CDR2: MNHEY and SVGAGI.

The table lists this clonotype with many counts. The rearrangement joins TRBV5-1 to TRBJ2-1, with a possible D match to TRBD1 (5 bases). With 5 bases removed from V and 8 bases from J, the gap between germline ends came to 14 bases. Germline CDR1 reads SGHRS; CDR2 reads YFSETQ. CDR3 size: 13 residues. The CDR3 spells CASRTDAGDEQFF. CDR3 DNA: TGCGCCAGCAGGACAGACGCAGGAGATGAGCAGTTCTTC.

This clonotype was counted at least ten times. V gene TRBV11-2 combines with J gene TRBJ2-6; 7 bases fit TRBD1. The CDR3 extends over 16 amino acids. V lost 5 bases to trimming and J lost 2 bases; unmatched junction nucleotides: 6. Germline CDR1 reads SGHAT; CDR2 reads FQNNGV. The DNA of the CDR3 is TGTGCCAGCAGCCATCTCGACAGGGCTGGGGCCAACGTCCTGACTTTC. Translating gives CASSHLDRAGANVLTF.

As concerns this clonotype: This could be a read error, since a much larger clone is one nucleotide away. V is TRBV7-3 and J is TRBJ2-2, with 7 bases fitting TRBD1. The V and J ends lost 5 bases and 4 bases, in that order; junction bases with no gene match: 7. This CDR3 region has 15 residues. CDR1 and CDR2 from the germline V gene are SGHTA and FQGTGA. In DNA form, the CDR3 reads TGTGCCAGCAGCGAACAGGGGTCAATCACCGGGGAGCTGTTTTTT. Protein: CASSEQGSITGELFF.

The V and J genes are TRBV18 and TRBJ2-2; D possibly corresponds to TRBD2 (6 bases). Trimming removed 1 base at V and 3 bases at J, with 9 bases between. From germline, CDR1 is KGHSH and CDR2 LQKENI. The CDR3 has 15 residues. In DNA form, the CDR3 reads TGTGCCAGCTCACCACTAGCGGAGTACACCGGGGAGCTGTTTTTT. Amino acids: CASSPLAEYTGELFF.

This clonotype was seen a few times. This chain connects TRBV13 to TRBJ1-5, with D possibly TRBD1 on 5 matching bases. This CDR3 has 15 amino acids. V was cut by 5 bases and J by 1 base, with 12 bases left in between. Germline CDR1 is PRHDT and CDR2 is FYEKMQ (reference sequence). The CDR3 bases are TGTGCCAGCAGCGCCAGGGTATTCAGCAATCAGCCCCAGCATTTT. Translated: CASSARVFSNQPQHF. The complete variable domain, with remaining parts taken from reference TRBV13 and TRBJ1-5, reads AAGVIQSPRHLIKEKRETATLKCYPIPRHDTVYWYQQGPGQDPQFLISFYEKMQSDKGSIPDRFSAQQFSDYHSELNMSSLELGDSALYFCASSARVFSNQPQHFGDGTRLSIL.

This clonotype was seen at least ten times. This chain links TRBV29-1 with TRBJ2-3, with 10 bases matching TRBD1. With 3 bases clipped from V and 1 base from J, the junction kept 1 base outside the gene matches. The germline V gene has CDR1 SQVTM and CDR2 ANQGSEA. This CDR3 is 14 amino acids long. CDR3 protein: CSVDGQGGTDTQYF. DNA for the CDR3: TGCAGCGTTGATGGACAGGGGGGCACAGATACGCAGTATTTT.